This T cell receptor beta chain is drawn from a study of vaccination and CD4 T cells after COVID-19. Study-wide results and limits: Convalescent patients displayed a median 86.3% of reactive clones emerging only post-vaccination.

Treatment in this sample: roughly nine-day PBMC culture with coronavirus spike peptide pools or control peptides (ViraFEST assay). Via ViraFEST, peptide pools expanded antigen-specific T cells before TCR sequencing. Germline V gives CDR1 ENHRY, CDR2 SYGVKD. The V end lost 2 bases, the J end lost 8 bases, and 20 bases lay between the germline ends. CDR3 size: 16 residues. In its sample, this clonotype was seen a few times. Its specificity is unknown. Sequencing of cultured CD4+ T cell DNA used the Oncomine TCR Beta short-read assay. Researchers extracted genomic DNA from CD4+ T cells that had been cultured. MiXCR was run by TCRdb on the PCR reads, yielding one entry per CDR3 protein. The repertoire includes about 15,000 distinct CDR3 sequences, around 55% of them detected once, and approximately 15% sits in the top ten.

Sequences were obtained from CD4+ T cells from blood, cultured in vitro. This clonotype was sampled from a human donor who had recovered from COVID-19. The rearrangement links TRBV10-3 to TRBJ2-3, with D possibly TRBD2 on 6 matching bases. DNA of the CDR3: TGTGCCATCAGTGAGGCCCTTGGCGGGGCAGATGGTACGCAGTATTTT. Amino acid sequence: CAISEALGGADGTQYF.